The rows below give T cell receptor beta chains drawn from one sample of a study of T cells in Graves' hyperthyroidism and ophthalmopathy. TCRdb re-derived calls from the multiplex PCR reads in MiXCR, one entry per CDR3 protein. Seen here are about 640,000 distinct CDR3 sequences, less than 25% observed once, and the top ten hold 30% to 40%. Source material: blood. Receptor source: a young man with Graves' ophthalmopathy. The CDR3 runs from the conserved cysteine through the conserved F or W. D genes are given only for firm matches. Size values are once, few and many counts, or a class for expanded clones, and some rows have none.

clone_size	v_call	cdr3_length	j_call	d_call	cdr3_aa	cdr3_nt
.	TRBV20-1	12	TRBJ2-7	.	CSALGDICEQYF	TGCAGTGCGCTGGGGGACATTTGCGAGCAGTACTTC
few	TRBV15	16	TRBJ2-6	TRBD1	CATSLTGGAGANVLTF	TGTGCCACCAGCCTAACAGGGGGCGCTGGGGCCAACGTCCTGACTTTC
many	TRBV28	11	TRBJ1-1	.	CASSPRGSAFF	TGTGCCAGCAGTCCCAGGGGATCAGCTTTCTTT
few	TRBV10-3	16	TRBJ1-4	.	CAISENRPGSGEKLFF	TGTGCCATCAGTGAGAACCGTCCGGGATCGGGTGAAAAACTGTTTTTT
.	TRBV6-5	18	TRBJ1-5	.	CASSYFRYWDIPNQPQHF	TGTGCCAGCAGTTACTTTCGTTACTGGGACATACCAAATCAGCCCCAGCATTTT
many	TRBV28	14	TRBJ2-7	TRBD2	CASSLLLAGYEQYF	TGTGCCAGCAGTTTATTACTAGCGGGATACGAGCAGTACTTC
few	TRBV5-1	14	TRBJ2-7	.	CASSLRNRAYEQYF	TGCGCCAGCAGCTTGAGGAACAGGGCCTACGAGCAGTACTTC
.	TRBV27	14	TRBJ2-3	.	CASISRKGTDTQYF	TGTGCCAGCATCTCACGGAAGGGCACAGATACGCAGTATTTT
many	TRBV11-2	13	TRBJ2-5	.	CASSFSGMETQYF	TGTGCCAGCAGCTTCAGCGGCATGGAGACCCAGTACTTC
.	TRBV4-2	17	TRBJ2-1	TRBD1	CASSQVRRGQVYNEQFF	TGTGCCAGCAGCCAAGTCCGGCGGGGACAGGTCTACAATGAGCAGTTCTTC
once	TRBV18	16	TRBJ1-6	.	CASSPWNRKLGMPLHF	TGTGCCAGCTCACCCTGGAACAGGAAACTTGGAATGCCCCTCCACTTT
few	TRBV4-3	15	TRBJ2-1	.	CASSLSGTPYNEQFF	TGCGCCAGCAGCCTGTCCGGGACACCCTACAATGAGCAGTTCTTC
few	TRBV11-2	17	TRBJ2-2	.	CASSLAVRTEVTGELFF	TGTGCCAGCAGCTTAGCTGTGCGGACTGAAGTCACCGGGGAGCTGTTTTTT
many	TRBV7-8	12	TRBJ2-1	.	CASSLELGEQFF	TGTGCCAGCAGCTTAGAGTTGGGTGAGCAGTTCTTC
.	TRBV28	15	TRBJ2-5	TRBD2	CASSPTAGGSETQYF	TGTGCCAGCTCCCCTACGGCGGGAGGGTCGGAGACCCAGTACTTC
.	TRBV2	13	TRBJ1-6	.	CASIPYIDSPLHF	TGTGCCAGTATTCCCTATATTGATTCACCCCTCCACTTT
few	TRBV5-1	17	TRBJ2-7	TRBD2	CASSLGLAGGPSYEQYF	TGCGCCAGCAGCTTGGGACTAGCGGGAGGACCCTCCTACGAGCAGTACTTC